Described below is a single TCR beta chain sequence and its context. As yet, its antigen is unknown. The data stem from a study of cytomegalovirus exposure and HLA in healthy donors. Study-level points and caveats: Among TCR beta chains, those listed as cytomegalovirus-associated numbered over 150. Subsequent analysis showed first-cohort TCR clusters tending to co-occur in 120 validation repertoires.

Profiled with immunoSEQ multiplex PCR; TCRdb holds only in-frame clones, not every one. The table records 100,000 to 150,000 clones, 85% to 90% of them present only once. The germline CDR1 and CDR2 sequences are MGHRA and YSYEKL. This CDR3 contains 15 residues. V shed 2 bases and J shed 3 bases, with 14 bases lying between them. This rearrangement joins TRBV4-1 to TRBJ2-7, with D possibly being TRBD2 (5 bases). This receptor was taken from a woman aged 18 to 35 in good health and CMV-seronegative. Sequenced input: PBMCs. The CDR3 nucleotides are TGCGCCAGCAGCCAAACCAATTCGGGGTACTACGAGCAGTACTTC. This gives the protein CASSQTNSGYYEQYF.